The clone carrying this TCR beta chain occurred many times. This entry comes from a study of T cells in Graves' hyperthyroidism and ophthalmopathy. Germline V gene lookup returns CDR1 SNHLY and CDR2 FYNNEI. Unmatched junction bases numbered 12, after V lost 6 bases and J lost 6 bases. There are 15 residues in the CDR3. RNA transcripts gave rise to amplified TCR beta CDR3 regions. RT-PCR in the first round (using the HTBI primer set) targeted the TCR CDR3. TCRdb re-derived calls from the multiplex PCR reads in MiXCR, one entry per CDR3 protein. The top ten clones hold about 16% of a sample with over 450,000 distinct CDR3 sequences, 17% of them seen once.

The clonotype comes from a woman under 30 with Graves' ophthalmopathy. The sequencing input was blood. The chain combines TRBV2 with TRBJ1-1, with 8 nucleotides matching TRBD1. The CDR3, as DNA: TGTGCCAGCAGGGCCCCCCAGGGGGCGGGCGCTGAAGCTTTCTTT. Translation: CASRAPQGAGAEAFF.